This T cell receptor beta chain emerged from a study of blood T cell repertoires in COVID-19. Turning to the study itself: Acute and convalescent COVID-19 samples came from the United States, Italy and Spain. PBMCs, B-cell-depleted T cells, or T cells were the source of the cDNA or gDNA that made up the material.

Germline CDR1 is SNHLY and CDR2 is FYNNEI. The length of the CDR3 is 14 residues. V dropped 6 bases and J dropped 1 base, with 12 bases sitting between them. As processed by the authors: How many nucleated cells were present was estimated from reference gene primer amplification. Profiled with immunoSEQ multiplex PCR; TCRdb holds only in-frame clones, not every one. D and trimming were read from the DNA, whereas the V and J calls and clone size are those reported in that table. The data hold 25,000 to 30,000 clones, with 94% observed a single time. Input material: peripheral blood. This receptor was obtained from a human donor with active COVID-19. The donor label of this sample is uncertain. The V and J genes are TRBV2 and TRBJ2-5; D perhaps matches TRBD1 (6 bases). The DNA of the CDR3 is TGTGCCAGCAGCCGGACAGCCATCCAAGAGACCCAGTACTTC. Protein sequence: CASSRTAIQETQYF.